One sample yielded the 21 T cell receptor beta chains listed below, sequenced in a study of radiotherapy plus CTLA-4 blockade in lung cancer. Sequencing was performed with immunoSEQ multiplex PCR; in TCRdb, only in-frame clones are kept and a portion is missing. The table shows 25,000 to 35,000 clones, with approximately 77% occurring only once. The input for sequencing was peripheral blood, taken from a patient treated with radiotherapy plus ipilimumab. All receptors derive from a human donor with non-small cell lung cancer whose response to radiotherapy plus ipilimumab could not be evaluated.

The V gene is TRBV4-1, the J gene TRBJ1-5; D is possibly TRBD1 (6 bases). Looked up from germline, CDR1 is MGHRA and CDR2 is YSYEKL. Trimming removed 5 bases at V and 1 base at J, with 15 bases between. The CDR3 contains 16 residues. The CDR3 sequence is CASSSHKGGSNQPQHF. CDR3 nucleotides: TGCGCCAGCAGCTCCCACAAAGGGGGAAGCAATCAGCCCCAGCATTTT.

The V and J genes are TRBV5-4 and TRBJ2-1; the match to TRBD2 covers 12 bases. In germline, CDR1 is SGHNT, CDR2 YYREEE (reference sequence). The CDR3 length is 16 residues. V was pared by 5 bases and J by 2 bases, with 5 bases of the junction left unmatched. Here the CDR3 DNA reads TGTGCCAGCAGACCTTCTAGCGGGAGGGCCTACAATGAGCAGTTCTTC. Encoded protein: CASRPSSGRAYNEQFF.

The chain's CDR3 is CASSPEGRRENIQYF. In nucleotides, the CDR3 is TGTGCCAGCAGCCCCGAGGGGAGGAGAGAAAACATTCAGTACTTC. The rearrangement joins TRBV9 to TRBJ2-4, with TRBD2 as a possible D gene (6 bases). Looked up from germline, CDR1 is SGDLS and CDR2 is YYNGEE. V was shortened by 4 bases and J by 5 bases, with 16 bases between the two germline ends. The CDR3 length is 15 residues.

This clone was detected a few times. The CDR3 protein is CASSFGRTNTEAFF. In nucleotides, the CDR3 is TGTGCCAGCAGTTTTGGGAGAACGAACACTGAAGCTTTCTTT. This sequence joins TRBV27 and TRBJ1-1; D not certain. The germline V gene encodes CDR1 MNHEY and CDR2 SMNVEV (reference sequence). The CDR3 has 14 residues. V shed 3 bases and J shed 1 base, with 9 bases lying between them.

By proportion, this clone is medium-sized. V is TRBV28 and J is TRBJ1-1; D is perhaps TRBD1 (5 bases). Trimming removed 3 bases from V and 6 bases from J, with 14 bases in between. Germline-derived CDR1 and CDR2 are MDHEN and SYDVKM. CDR3 size: 14 residues. The CDR3 loop is CASSFIQGKAEAFF. The CDR3 bases are TGTGCCAGCAGTTTCATCCAGGGTAAGGCTGAAGCTTTCTTT.

The gene calls are TRBV7-8 and TRBJ2-1; TRBD2 aligns across 10 bases. Germline CDR1 SGHVS, CDR2 FQNEAQ. V lost 0 bases and J lost 6; bases outside the gene matches: 11. The CDR3 runs 18 residues. The CDR3 is CASSLALRLAGVVNEQFF. In nucleotides, the CDR3 is TGTGCCAGCAGCTTAGCGCTTAGGCTAGCGGGAGTCGTCAATGAGCAGTTCTTC.

The chain couples TRBV2 to TRBJ2-3; 9 nucleotides match TRBD1. Germline V gene lookup returns CDR1 SNHLY and CDR2 FYNNEI. The junction had 11 bases not matched to a gene; V was cut back by 4 bases and J by 0 bases. The CDR3 loop spans 18 amino acids. The CDR3 loop reads CASSGAGQGSASTDTQYF. The CDR3 bases are TGTGCCAGCAGTGGGGCGGGACAGGGTTCCGCTAGCACAGATACGCAGTATTTT.

The V and J genes are TRBV28 and TRBJ2-7; 11 bases line up with TRBD1. The CDR3 is made up of 14 amino acids. Germline loops: CDR1 MDHEN, CDR2 SYDVKM. The trim removed 6 bases at V and 3 bases at J, leaving 4 bases unmatched. The CDR3 region has the DNA TGTGCCAGCAGACGGACAGGGGGCATCTACGAGCAGTACTTC. This codes for CASRRTGGIYEQYF.

The rearrangement links TRBV19 to TRBJ2-1; 12 nucleotides agree with TRBD2. Germline V gene sequence: CDR1 LNHDA, CDR2 SQIVND (reference sequence). The V segment lost 3 bases and the J segment 10 bases; nucleotides outside the gene matches: 7. The CDR3 extends over 15 amino acids. CDR3 sequence reads: CASSIRTSGTREQFF. For the CDR3, the DNA is TGTGCCAGTAGTATCAGGACTAGCGGGACTCGGGAGCAGTTCTTC.

This clone was picked up a small number of times. CDR3 sequence: CASSFTGSYEQYF. The CDR3 DNA follows: TGTGCCAGCAGCTTTACGGGTTCCTACGAGCAGTACTTC. V gene TRBV5-8 combines with J gene TRBJ2-7; D not resolved. CDR1 SGHTS and CDR2 YDEGEE come from the germline V gene. V was clipped by 2 bases and J by 1 base, with 7 bases between them. This CDR3 has 13 residues.

The chain uses TRBV2 and TRBJ2-2; 7 positions agree with TRBD1. Trimming took 3 bases from V and 6 from J; bases not matched to a gene: 10. Germline V gives CDR1 SNHLY, CDR2 FYNNEI. The CDR3 spans 16 residues. CDR3 region: CASSDSRGSRAGELFF. The CDR3 DNA sequence: TGTGCCAGCAGTGATTCCAGGGGGAGTCGCGCCGGGGAGCTGTTTTTT.

The rearrangement links TRBV6-1 to TRBJ1-1, with TRBD1 matching 9 bases. The CDR3 is made up of 15 amino acids. Germline V CDR1 and CDR2: MNHNS, SASEGT. J was trimmed by 0 bases and V by 4 bases; bases with no gene match: 3. The CDR3 DNA reads as TGTGCCAGCAGTGCAGGGACAGGGATGAACACTGAAGCTTTCTTT. Protein sequence: CASSAGTGMNTEAFF.

This chain joins TRBV7-2 and TRBJ2-5; D gene unclear. V was pared by 1 base and J by 3 bases, with 6 bases between. From germline, CDR1 is SGHTA and CDR2 FQGNSA. The CDR3 has 13 amino acids. The CDR3 spells CASSLVAKETQYF. DNA for the CDR3: TGTGCCAGCAGCTTAGTTGCGAAAGAGACCCAGTACTTC.

This sequence joins TRBV2 and TRBJ2-6, with TRBD1 as a possible D gene (6 bases). The CDR3 loop spans 14 amino acids. CDR1 SNHLY and CDR2 FYNNEI come from the germline V gene. The V gene lost 9 bases and the J gene lost 2 bases, with 11 bases spanning the gap. The DNA for the CDR3 is TGTGCCAGTCACAGGGCAGCTGGGGCCAACGTCCTGACTTTC. It translates to CASHRAAGANVLTF.

The V and J genes are TRBV9 and TRBJ2-1, with D maybe TRBD2 (5 bases). Germline CDR1 reads SGDLS; CDR2 reads YYNGEE. The CDR3 is 15 amino acids. Deletions cut 4 bases from V and 3 bases from J, with 14 bases between. CDR3 residues: CASSPGGTSYNEQFF. For the CDR3, the DNA is TGTGCCAGCAGCCCTGGAGGCACCAGCTACAATGAGCAGTTCTTC.

The genes are TRBV15 and TRBJ2-4, with TRBD1 as a possible D gene (6 bases). The CDR3 is made up of 16 amino acids. Trimming removed 5 bases from V and 4 bases from J, with 18 bases in between. The germline V gene has CDR1 LNHNV and CDR2 YYDKDF (reference sequence). This CDR3 reads CATSFPGVAEKNIQYF. The CDR3 DNA reads TGTGCCACCAGCTTCCCAGGGGTTGCCGAAAAAAACATTCAGTACTTC.

There are a few counts of this clone. V is TRBV19 and J is TRBJ1-1; 11 bases are a match to TRBD1. This CDR3 comprises 17 residues. The V gene end was trimmed by 7 bases and the J gene end by 0 bases; junction bases not matched to a gene: 10. Germline V gene data show CDR1 as LNHDA and CDR2 as SQIVND (reference sequence). The CDR3 reads CASIEGRDRGVNTEAFF. CDR3 sequence (DNA): TGTGCCAGTATTGAGGGCCGGGACAGGGGGGTGAACACTGAAGCTTTCTTT.

V usage is TRBV27 and J usage is TRBJ1-5; no clear D gene. The CDR3 spans 15 residues. Trimming stripped 1 base from V and 9 bases from J, with 16 bases between. The germline V gene encodes CDR1 MNHEY and CDR2 SMNVEV (reference sequence). CDR3: CASSLFLGTEWPQHF. The CDR3 DNA reads TGTGCCAGCAGTTTATTCCTGGGCACCGAATGGCCCCAGCATTTT.

This clone has only one observation. The chain joins TRBV11-2 to TRBJ1-1; TRBD1 might be the D (5 bases). The ends were cut back, 2 bases at V and 4 bases at J, with 11 bases in the middle. This CDR3 has 14 amino acids. The germline V gene has CDR1 SGHAT and CDR2 FQNNGV. CDR3 sequence (DNA): TGTGCCAGCAGCTTACAGGGTAGAGTCACTGAAGCTTTCTTT. Translated: CASSLQGRVTEAFF.

This clone showed up just a few times. The chain has TRBV7-2 and TRBJ2-6, with D possibly matching TRBD2 (5 bases). The CDR3 runs to 15 residues. The germline V and J ends were trimmed by 1 base and 3 bases, with 7 bases remaining between them. Germline V CDR1 and CDR2: SGHTA, FQGNSA. The DNA for the CDR3 is TGTGCCAGCAGCTTAGGAGGGAGTGGGGCCAACGTCCTGACTTTC. This gives the protein CASSLGGSGANVLTF. The variable domain in full, with the rest retrieved from reference TRBV7-2 and TRBJ2-6, is GAGVSQSPSNKVTEKGKDVELRCDPISGHTALYWYRQSLGQGLEFLIYFQGNSAPDKSGLPSDRFSAERTGGSVSTLTIQRTQQEDSAVYLCASSLGGSGANVLTFGAGSRLTVL.

This chain links TRBV7-2 with TRBJ2-7; 11 nucleotides line up with TRBD2. CDR1 and CDR2 from the germline V gene are SGHTA and FQGNSA. J gave up 7 bases and V 1 base, and 12 bases lay outside the gene matches. This CDR3 is 17 amino acids long. CDR3 nucleotide sequence: TGTGCCAGCAGCTTAGGGGCCCTAGCGGGAGGCCAGGGGGAGCAGTACTTC. It encodes CASSLGALAGGQGEQYF.